The 10 T cell receptor beta chains below were found in one sample sequenced in a study of blood T cells in healthy people across ages. Together with a sample-barcoded 5' primer, a J-beta primer mix was included in a second PCR lasting about 6 to 11 cycles. TCRdb analysed the 5' RACE reads with MiXCR anew, one entry per CDR3 protein. The sample consists of roughly 1,500,000 distinct CDR3 sequences, 42% of them appearing once. The specimen sequenced was blood. The receptors originated from a woman aged 18-29 years in good health.

The sample holds one count of this clonotype. This chain's CDR3 is CASRRSGGAEEQYF. The CDR3 DNA reads as TGTGCCAGCAGACGTAGCGGGGGGGCCGAGGAGCAGTACTTC. The chain recombines TRBV12-3 or TRBV12-4 with TRBJ2-7; the match to TRBD2 covers 11 bases. The CDR3 runs 14 residues. With V trimmed by 6 bases and J by 7 bases, 8 bases remained unmatched.

The V call is TRBV7-2, the J call TRBJ2-1, with 10 bases that match TRBD2. The CDR3 runs 18 residues. Trimming removed 0 bases from V and 8 bases from J; junction bases left unmatched: 13. Germline lookup yields CDR1 SGHTA and CDR2 FQGNSA. The CDR3 loop is CASSLANIAGGAGDEQFF. CDR3 DNA sequence: TGTGCCAGCAGCTTAGCCAACATAGCGGGAGGTGCGGGGGATGAGCAGTTCTTC.

The gene calls are TRBV20-1 and TRBJ1-2; 8 nucleotides align to TRBD1. The V and J ends lost 3 bases and 2 bases, in that order; junction bases with no gene match: 8. The CDR3 runs to 15 residues. Germline loops: CDR1 DFQATT, CDR2 SNEGSKA (reference sequence). The CDR3 protein is CSASSGGGLNYGYTF. CDR3 sequence (DNA): TGCAGTGCTAGTTCAGGGGGCGGGCTCAACTATGGCTACACCTTC.

This chain joins TRBV3-1 and TRBJ2-4; maybe TRBD2 (5 bases). The CDR3 runs to 14 residues. Trimming shortened V by 0 bases and J by 11 bases, and 14 bases separated the two germline ends. Germline CDR1 and CDR2: LGHDT and YNNKEL (reference sequence). This CDR3 is CASSQEAGGGLQYF. The CDR3 coding sequence is TGTGCCAGCAGCCAAGAAGCTGGAGGCGGGCTTCAGTACTTC.

The V gene is TRBV5-6, the J gene TRBJ2-5, with 12 bases identical to TRBD2. The CDR3 consists of 16 residues. Trimming took 0 bases from V and 5 from J; bases not matched to a gene: 5. The germline CDR1 and CDR2 sequences are SGHDT and YYEEEE. The chain's CDR3 is CASSLAASGGAETQYF. CDR3 sequence (DNA): TGTGCCAGCAGCTTGGCGGCTAGCGGGGGGGCGGAGACCCAGTACTTC. The full variable domain, with the rest looked up from reference TRBV5-6 and TRBJ2-5, is DAGVTQSPTHLIKTRGQQVTLRCSPKSGHDTVSWYQQALGQGPQFIFQYYEEEERQRGNFPDRFSGHQFPNYSSELNVNALLLGDSALYLCASSLAASGGAETQYFGPGTRLLVL.

The J gene is TRBJ2-7, the V gene TRBV11-2, with D perhaps matching TRBD1 (6 bases). Trimming stripped 4 bases from V and 6 bases from J, with 13 bases between. This CDR3 comprises 13 residues. Germline CDR1 is SGHAT and CDR2 is FQNNGV. The CDR3 DNA follows: TGTGCCAGCAGCTCCACACAGGGACGCGAGCAGTACTTC. This gives the protein CASSSTQGREQYF.

This clonotype was counted a few times. The chain employs TRBV11-1 and TRBJ2-3; TRBD1 or TRBD2 may be the D gene (5 bases each). CDR1 is SGHAT, CDR2 FQDESV, per germline (reference sequence). V dropped 5 bases and J dropped 3 bases, with 15 bases sitting between them. The CDR3 is made up of 15 amino acids. The CDR3 nucleotides are TGTGCCAGCAGCACAGGACTCCCAATTACAGATACGCAGTATTTT. This translates into CASSTGLPITDTQYF.

This clonotype was counted only a few times. V and J are TRBV4-1 and TRBJ2-1; 7 nucleotides align to TRBD1. Per the germline V gene, CDR1 is MGHRA and CDR2 is YSYEKL. J lost 3 bases, V lost 3 bases, and 14 bases had no gene match. This CDR3 comprises 18 residues. The CDR3 DNA follows: TGCGCCAGCAGCCAGGAACCGGGACAGAGGGTTAACTACAATGAGCAGTTCTTC. As protein: CASSQEPGQRVNYNEQFF.

A few counts support this clonotype. CDR3 nucleotide sequence: TGTGCCAGCAACACCGCTGGAGTCAATCAGCCCCAGCATTTT. Protein: CASNTAGVNQPQHF. This chain connects TRBV6-1 to TRBJ1-5; D gene unclear. The CDR3 totals 14 residues. Deletions cut 7 bases from V and 3 bases from J, with 13 bases between. The V gene's germline CDR1 is MNHNS and CDR2 SASEGT.

The gene calls are TRBV12-3 or TRBV12-4 and TRBJ2-1, with TRBD2 identical over 15 bases. V gave up 5 bases and J gave up 8 bases; unmatched junction bases: 1. The CDR3 is made up of 14 amino acids. The CDR3 spells CASSRTSGRDEQFF. CDR3 sequence (DNA): TGTGCCAGCAGTAGGACTAGCGGGAGGGATGAGCAGTTCTTC.